This T cell receptor beta chain stems from a study of long-term antiretroviral therapy in people with HIV. A v3.0 immunoSEQ assay was performed at survey level. Assay used: immunoSEQ multiplex PCR; TCRdb lists only in-frame clones, some missing. The data contain 20,000 to 25,000 clones, about 84% of them singletons. Remarks on this clone: The junction shows a germline mismatch at one end, possibly a read error.

Germline CDR1 reads MDHEN; CDR2 reads SYDVKM. The CDR3 sequence is 13 residues long. The sample in question was unsorted PBMCs, obtained 0.5 years before starting antiretroviral therapy. This receptor was obtained from a man aged 35 to 55 with HIV. This chain joins TRBV28 and TRBJ2-7; possibly TRBD2 for D (7 bases). For the CDR3, the DNA is TGTGCCAGCAGCACGGGGGGCTACACGGGACGGCACTTC. Residues: CASSTGGYTGRHF.